This T cell receptor beta chain was sequenced for a study of identical twins. Germline V gene lookup returns CDR1 SGHTA and CDR2 FQGTGA. V shed 5 bases and J shed 7 bases, with 15 bases lying between them. The CDR3 consists of 13 residues. TCRdb re-derived calls from the 5' RACE reads in MiXCR, one entry per CDR3 protein. The top ten clones hold approximately 7.9% of a sample with roughly 350,000 distinct CDR3 sequences, approximately 13% of them seen once. The sample was also reused in another study, on yellow fever vaccine responses in identical twins.

This TCR was recovered from a woman aged 18-30 years in good health. Specimen: CD8+ T cells sorted from blood. The chain recombines TRBV7-3 with TRBJ2-7; D is possibly TRBD2 (6 bases). The CDR3 nucleotides are TGTGCCAGCAGCCGTGGGACTCCTCGAGAGCAGTACTTC. Translating it yields CASSRGTPREQYF.